Each of the 6 T cell receptor beta chains below was sequenced from the same sample in a study of shared clonotypes between healthy human individuals. Sequencing was performed with immunoSEQ multiplex PCR; in TCRdb, only in-frame clones are kept and a portion is missing. The sample lists roughly 300,000 clones, about 70% occurring once. The sequenced material came from memory CD4+ T cells sorted from blood. The subset denotes: CD45RA-negative fraction. The origin of the receptors is a man between 25 and 39 years old in good health.

This clone was seen a handful of times. J is TRBJ2-3 and V is TRBV5-4; 11 positions agree with TRBD1. V lost 3 bases to trimming and J lost 4 bases; unmatched junction nucleotides: 4. The length of the CDR3 is 15 residues. Per germline, CDR1 SGHNT and CDR2 YYREEE (reference sequence). CDR3 residues: CASSSPGQGADTQYF. The DNA for the CDR3 is TGTGCCAGCAGCTCACCGGGACAGGGGGCAGATACGCAGTATTTT.

The chain employs TRBV7-8 and TRBJ2-5; tentative D call: TRBD1 (6 bases). Germline assignment: CDR1 SGHVS and CDR2 FQNEAQ. V lost 5 bases and J lost 4, with 20 bases in between. There are 16 residues in the CDR3. CDR3 bases: TGTGCCAGCAGCCGTAACTCAGGGGAGTGGCTAGAGACCCAGTACTTC. It translates to CASSRNSGEWLETQYF.

The V gene is TRBV15, the J gene TRBJ2-1, with 9 nucleotides matching TRBD2. Germline V gene data show CDR1 as LNHNV and CDR2 as YYDKDF (reference sequence). V was clipped by 2 bases and J by 4 bases; unmatched bases: 0. The CDR3 runs 14 residues. For the CDR3, the DNA is TGTGCCACCAGCAGACTAGCGGGATACAATGAGCAGTTCTTC. Translated: CATSRLAGYNEQFF.

The J gene is TRBJ1-5, the V gene TRBV28; possible D gene TRBD1, 5 bases. This CDR3 region has 13 residues. Trimming stripped 11 bases from V and 1 base from J, with 12 bases between. Germline CDR1 reads MDHEN; CDR2 reads SYDVKM. The CDR3 spells CAVGELSNQPQHF. In DNA, the CDR3 is TGTGCCGTGGGGGAGTTGAGCAATCAGCCCCAGCATTTT.

V gene TRBV4-3 combines with J gene TRBJ2-7; 9 bases agree with TRBD2. V shed 3 bases and J 3 bases; nucleotides not matched to a gene: 6. The germline gives CDR1 LGHNA, CDR2 YSLEER. This CDR3 is 15 amino acids long. CDR3 sequence reads: CASSQDLAGLYEQYF. CDR3 in DNA: TGCGCCAGCAGCCAGGATCTAGCGGGACTCTACGAGCAGTACTTC.

This chain links TRBV15 with TRBJ2-5; 9 bases are a match to TRBD2. V was clipped by 3 bases and J by 4 bases; unmatched bases: 3. CDR1 is LNHNV, CDR2 YYDKDF, per germline (reference sequence). CDR3 length equals 14 residues. CDR3 loop: CATSSRSGGETQYF. For the CDR3, the DNA is TGTGCCACCAGCAGCCGTAGCGGGGGAGAGACCCAGTACTTC.